A single sample is the source of the 21 T cell receptor beta chains below, sequenced in a study of blood T cell repertoires in COVID-19. Data came from immunoSEQ multiplex PCR; TCRdb stores just in-frame clones and leaves some out. This sample carries roughly 400,000 clones, approximately 87% of them seen once, and the ten largest clones take roughly 9.4%. Input material: PBMCs or T cells enriched from blood (not recorded which). Source of these receptors: a woman aged 50 to 60 who had recovered from COVID-19.

The chain recombines TRBV10-3 with TRBJ2-3; D ambiguous. The CDR3 extends over 17 amino acids. Between the trimmed V and J ends, which lost 3 bases and 0 bases, there was a span of 16 bases. Per the germline V gene, CDR1 is ENHRY and CDR2 is SYGVKD. The CDR3 nucleotides are TGTGCCATCAGTGAAGTTAGCTGGTACACTAGCACAGATACGCAGTATTTT. Amino acids: CAISEVSWYTSTDTQYF.

The chain carries TRBV7-2 and TRBJ1-2; D is unclear. The CDR3 consists of 14 residues. Germline CDR1 and CDR2: SGHTA and FQGNSA. The V gene lost 5 bases and the J gene lost 4 bases, with 14 bases spanning the gap. The CDR3 DNA is TGTGCCAGCAGCACCCGAGACGGACTCTATGGCTACACCTTC. It specifies CASSTRDGLYGYTF.

The chain recombines TRBV7-9 with TRBJ2-7; 9 bases map to TRBD1. Trimming at V came to 6 bases and at J to 5 bases, leaving 11 bases not matched to a gene. The germline CDR1 and CDR2 sequences are SEHNR and FQNEAQ (reference sequence). The CDR3 length is 15 residues. Written as DNA, the CDR3 is TGTGCCAGCAGTTATACAGGGGGCCCTTACGACGAGCAGTACTTC. It encodes CASSYTGGPYDEQYF. Variable domain in full (rest from reference TRBV7-9 and TRBJ2-7): DTGVSQNPRHKITKRGQNVTFRCDPISEHNRLYWYRQTLGQGPEFLTYFQNEAQLEKSRLLSDRFSAERPKGSFSTLEIQRTEQGDSAMYLCASSYTGGPYDEQYFGPGTRLTVT.

J is TRBJ1-2 and V is TRBV6-5, with D uncertain. CDR3 length: 12 residues. Per the germline V gene, CDR1 is MNHEY and CDR2 is SVGAGI. The ends were cut back, 6 bases at V and 8 bases at J, with 13 bases in the middle. The CDR3 sequence: CASSAGLGGYTF. In DNA, the CDR3 is TGTGCCAGCAGCGCCGGTCTCGGGGGCTACACCTTC.

The chain has TRBV7-2 and TRBJ1-3; D not resolved. Trimming took off 4 bases at V and 7 bases at J, with 14 bases between the two ends. Per the germline V gene, CDR1 is SGHTA and CDR2 is FQGNSA. The CDR3 is made up of 14 amino acids. CDR3 loop: CASSSRGNVNTIYF. CDR3 in DNA: TGTGCCAGCAGCTCCCGGGGTAACGTCAACACCATATATTTT.

This chain joins TRBV2 and TRBJ1-6, with 8 positions matching TRBD1. Trimming took 5 bases from V and 5 from J; bases not matched to a gene: 5. The V gene's germline CDR1 is SNHLY and CDR2 FYNNEI. The CDR3 spans 15 residues. CDR3 sequence: CASSYRDRNNSPLHF. In nucleotides, the CDR3 is TGTGCCAGCAGTTACCGGGACAGGAATAATTCACCCCTCCACTTT.

The V call is TRBV6-5, the J call TRBJ1-6; TRBD1 might be the D (6 bases). Per the germline V gene, CDR1 is MNHEY and CDR2 is SVGAGI. Trimming pared 5 bases from V and 5 bases from J, leaving 13 bases between. The CDR3 loop spans 15 amino acids. The CDR3 here is CASSRGQTNNSPLHF. CDR3 in DNA: TGTGCCAGCAGTCGAGGACAGACTAATAATTCACCCCTCCACTTT.

The V gene is TRBV18, the J gene TRBJ2-7; D is ambiguous. The V end was cut by 2 bases, the J end by 2 bases, with 10 bases between. In germline, CDR1 is KGHSH, CDR2 LQKENI. The CDR3 runs to 14 residues. CDR3 DNA sequence: TGTGCCAGCTCACCAGCCAGGCCCGCCTACGAGCAGTACTTC. Its protein product is CASSPARPAYEQYF.

J is TRBJ1-6 and V is TRBV3-1 (or the pseudogene TRBV3-2); maybe TRBD1 (5 bases). The V end lost 2 bases, the J end lost 0 bases, and 11 bases lay between the germline ends. This CDR3 region has 17 residues. The germline V gene has CDR1 LGHDT and CDR2 YNNKEL (reference sequence). CDR3 region: CASSQLVDSSYNSPLHF. DNA of the CDR3: TGTGCCAGCAGCCAATTGGTAGACAGCTCCTATAATTCACCCCTCCACTTT.

J is TRBJ1-5 and V is TRBV19; 7 positions match TRBD1. V lost 7 bases and J lost 7; bases outside the gene matches: 13. Germline lookup yields CDR1 LNHDA and CDR2 SQIVND (reference sequence). The CDR3 sequence is 15 residues long. The CDR3 coding sequence is TGTGCCAGTACCCCGATGGGACAGCGGCTACAGCCCCAGCATTTT. It encodes CASTPMGQRLQPQHF.

The rearrangement uses TRBV2 and TRBJ1-1; 8 nucleotides line up with TRBD1. Unmatched junction bases numbered 5, after V lost 4 bases and J lost 4 bases. The CDR3 contains 14 residues. Per germline, CDR1 SNHLY and CDR2 FYNNEI. CDR3: CASSGATGGTEAFF. Here the CDR3 DNA reads TGTGCCAGCAGTGGGGCCACAGGGGGCACTGAAGCTTTCTTT.

The chain uses TRBV7-8 and TRBJ2-5; no clear D gene. The germline CDR1 and CDR2 sequences are SGHVS and FQNEAQ. Trimming left V 0 bases short and J 2 bases short, with 10 bases between. CDR3 length: 15 amino acids. The CDR3 here is CASSLAWAAQETQYF. Here the CDR3 DNA reads TGTGCCAGCAGCTTAGCGTGGGCAGCTCAAGAGACCCAGTACTTC.

This clone turned up a few times. The chain uses TRBV27 and TRBJ1-1, with 10 bases matching TRBD1. Germline lookup yields CDR1 MNHEY and CDR2 SMNVEV (reference sequence). The CDR3 consists of 15 residues. With V trimmed by 5 bases and J by 5 bases, 8 bases remained unmatched. The CDR3 loop reads CASSKTGGDRTEAFF. CDR3 DNA: TGTGCCAGCAGTAAGACAGGGGGCGATCGGACTGAAGCTTTCTTT.

The chain couples TRBV2 to TRBJ1-6, with D unresolved. Trimming took off 7 bases at V and 0 bases at J, with 10 bases between the two ends. The CDR3 contains 15 residues. CDR1 and CDR2 (germline): SNHLY, FYNNEI. The CDR3 reads CASTPASSYNSPLHF. The DNA of the CDR3 is TGTGCCAGCACCCCAGCGAGCTCCTATAATTCACCCCTCCACTTT.

The sample holds a few counts of this clone. The genes are TRBV19 and TRBJ1-2; D is uncertain. Germline lookup yields CDR1 LNHDA and CDR2 SQIVND (reference sequence). The V gene lost 4 bases and the J gene lost 5 bases, with 14 bases spanning the gap. CDR3 length equals 14 residues. CDR3: CASSRWIGEYGYTF. The CDR3 coding sequence is TGTGCCAGTAGTAGGTGGATCGGGGAGTATGGCTACACCTTC.

The CDR3 DNA is TGCGCCAGCAGTGAGACTAACAGACAGGCCTTTCTCTACGAGCAGTACTTC. Translating gives CASSETNRQAFLYEQYF. The chain links TRBV10-2 to TRBJ2-7; the D gene is possibly TRBD1 (6 bases). This CDR3 contains 17 residues. Germline-derived CDR1 and CDR2 are WSHSY and SAAADI. V dropped 2 bases and J dropped 3 bases, with 20 bases sitting between them.

The CDR3 bases are TGCGCCAGCAGCTTGTATACAGGGAACACTGAAGCTTTCTTT. Translated: CASSLYTGNTEAFF. The rearrangement joins TRBV5-1 to TRBJ1-1; a possible D gene is TRBD1 (5 bases). This CDR3 is built from 14 residues. V was shortened by 1 base and J by 1 base, with 8 bases between the two germline ends. Germline assignment: CDR1 SGHRS and CDR2 YFSETQ.

The gene calls are TRBV7-9 and TRBJ2-7, with TRBD1 identical over 8 bases. The J segment lost 5 bases and the V segment lost 8 bases, leaving 14 bases of the junction unmatched. CDR1 and CDR2 (germline): SEHNR, FQNEAQ (reference sequence). This CDR3 contains 15 residues. CDR3 region: CASLFRAGGLDEQYF. CDR3 coding DNA: TGTGCCAGCCTGTTCCGGGCAGGGGGCCTCGACGAGCAGTACTTC.

In its sample, this clone was seen once. This sequence joins TRBV29-1 and TRBJ2-3; possibly TRBD1 for D (6 bases). V was clipped by 6 bases and J by 1 base, with 14 bases between them. Germline CDR1 is SQVTM and CDR2 is ANQGSEA. The CDR3 length is 14 residues. The CDR3 region is CSVVDRRGTDTQYF. As DNA, the CDR3 is TGCAGCGTGGTTGACAGGCGTGGCACAGATACGCAGTATTTT.

The chain combines TRBV7-8 with TRBJ1-2, with D unresolved. The V and J ends lost 2 bases and 8 bases respectively, with 15 bases between them. CDR1 SGHVS and CDR2 FQNEAQ come from the germline V gene. The CDR3 is made up of 14 amino acids. This CDR3 reads CASSLMGTSEGYTF. The CDR3 coding sequence is TGTGCCAGCAGCTTAATGGGTACCTCGGAGGGCTACACCTTC.

The J gene is TRBJ2-2, the V gene TRBV10-3, with a possible D match to TRBD1 (8 bases). This CDR3 has 14 amino acids. V lost 9 bases to trimming and J lost 3 bases, with 14 bases between them. Germline CDR1 is ENHRY and CDR2 is SYGVKD. The CDR3 is CAIRTGRDTGELFF. In DNA form, the CDR3 reads TGTGCCATTAGGACAGGGAGGGACACCGGGGAGCTGTTTTTT.